This T cell receptor (beta chain) was captured by sequencing in a study of T cells in Graves' hyperthyroidism and ophthalmopathy. In its sample, this clonotype was seen a few times. Its matching antigen is unknown. Study findings and constraints: The model's output predicted ophthalmopathy at a median of roughly seven months prior to onset. In the blood, most expanded thyroid clonotypes above 0.001 appeared as well. Ophthalmopathy stood apart from stable hyperthyroidism in a 13 V-J model.

Amplification targeted TCR beta CDR3 regions from RNA transcripts. TCR CDR3 regions were first amplified by RT-PCR with HTBI primers. TCRdb recomputed calls from the multiplex PCR reads with MiXCR, one row per CDR3 protein. The repertoire holds 600,000 to 650,000 distinct CDR3 sequences, with about 16% as singletons. Fresh 10 ml peripheral blood yielded PBMCs. The V gene's germline CDR1 is MNHNS and CDR2 SASEGT. There are 15 residues in the CDR3. Trimming removed 5 bases at V and 2 bases at J, with 10 bases between. Sequenced: blood. The rearrangement joins TRBV6-1 to TRBJ2-6; D is tentatively TRBD1 or TRBD2 (7 bases each). This sequence originates from a woman in her 30s with Graves' hyperthyroidism. The CDR3 DNA sequence: TGTGCCAGCAGTTCAGGGGGGGCTGGGGCCAACGTCCTGACTTTC. This encodes CASSSGGAGANVLTF.